The TCR beta chain described here comes from a study of graft-versus-host responses after intestinal transplantation. TCRdb's table, derived via immunoSEQ multiplex PCR, lists solely in-frame clones and lacks some. Among roughly 120,000 clones listed, around nine tenths were seen once. This clone is a singleton in its sample. Its specificity is not known. V was clipped by 7 bases and J by 0 bases; unmatched bases: 6. Germline CDR1 and CDR2: MNHEY and SMNVEV (reference sequence). CDR3 size: 15 residues. The J gene is TRBJ2-5, the V gene TRBV27, with TRBD2 identical over 9 bases. The source material was unstimulated CD4+ T cells sorted from spleen or lymph node cells, sampled before intestinal transplant. The TCR comes from a human donor who received an intestinal transplant. In nucleotides, the CDR3 is TGTGCCAGCACCCCGGGACTAGCCTACCAAGAGACCCAGTACTTC. Encoded protein: CASTPGLAYQETQYF.